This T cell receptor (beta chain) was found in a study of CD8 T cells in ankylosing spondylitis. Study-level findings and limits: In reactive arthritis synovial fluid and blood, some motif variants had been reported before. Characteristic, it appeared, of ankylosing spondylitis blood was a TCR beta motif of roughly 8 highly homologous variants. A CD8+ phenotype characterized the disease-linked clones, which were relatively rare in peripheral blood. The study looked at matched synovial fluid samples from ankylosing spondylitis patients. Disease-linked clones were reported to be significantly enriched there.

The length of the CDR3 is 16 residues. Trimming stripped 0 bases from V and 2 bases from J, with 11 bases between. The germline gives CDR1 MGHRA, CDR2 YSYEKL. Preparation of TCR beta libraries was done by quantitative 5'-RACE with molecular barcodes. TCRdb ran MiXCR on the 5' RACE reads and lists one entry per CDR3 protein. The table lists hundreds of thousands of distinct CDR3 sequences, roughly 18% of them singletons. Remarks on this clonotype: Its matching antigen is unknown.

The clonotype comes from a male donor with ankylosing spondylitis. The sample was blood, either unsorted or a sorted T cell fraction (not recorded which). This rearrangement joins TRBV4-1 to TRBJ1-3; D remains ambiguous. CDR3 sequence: CASSQEIMATGNTIYF. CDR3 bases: TGCGCCAGCAGCCAAGAGATCATGGCTACTGGAAACACCATATATTTT.